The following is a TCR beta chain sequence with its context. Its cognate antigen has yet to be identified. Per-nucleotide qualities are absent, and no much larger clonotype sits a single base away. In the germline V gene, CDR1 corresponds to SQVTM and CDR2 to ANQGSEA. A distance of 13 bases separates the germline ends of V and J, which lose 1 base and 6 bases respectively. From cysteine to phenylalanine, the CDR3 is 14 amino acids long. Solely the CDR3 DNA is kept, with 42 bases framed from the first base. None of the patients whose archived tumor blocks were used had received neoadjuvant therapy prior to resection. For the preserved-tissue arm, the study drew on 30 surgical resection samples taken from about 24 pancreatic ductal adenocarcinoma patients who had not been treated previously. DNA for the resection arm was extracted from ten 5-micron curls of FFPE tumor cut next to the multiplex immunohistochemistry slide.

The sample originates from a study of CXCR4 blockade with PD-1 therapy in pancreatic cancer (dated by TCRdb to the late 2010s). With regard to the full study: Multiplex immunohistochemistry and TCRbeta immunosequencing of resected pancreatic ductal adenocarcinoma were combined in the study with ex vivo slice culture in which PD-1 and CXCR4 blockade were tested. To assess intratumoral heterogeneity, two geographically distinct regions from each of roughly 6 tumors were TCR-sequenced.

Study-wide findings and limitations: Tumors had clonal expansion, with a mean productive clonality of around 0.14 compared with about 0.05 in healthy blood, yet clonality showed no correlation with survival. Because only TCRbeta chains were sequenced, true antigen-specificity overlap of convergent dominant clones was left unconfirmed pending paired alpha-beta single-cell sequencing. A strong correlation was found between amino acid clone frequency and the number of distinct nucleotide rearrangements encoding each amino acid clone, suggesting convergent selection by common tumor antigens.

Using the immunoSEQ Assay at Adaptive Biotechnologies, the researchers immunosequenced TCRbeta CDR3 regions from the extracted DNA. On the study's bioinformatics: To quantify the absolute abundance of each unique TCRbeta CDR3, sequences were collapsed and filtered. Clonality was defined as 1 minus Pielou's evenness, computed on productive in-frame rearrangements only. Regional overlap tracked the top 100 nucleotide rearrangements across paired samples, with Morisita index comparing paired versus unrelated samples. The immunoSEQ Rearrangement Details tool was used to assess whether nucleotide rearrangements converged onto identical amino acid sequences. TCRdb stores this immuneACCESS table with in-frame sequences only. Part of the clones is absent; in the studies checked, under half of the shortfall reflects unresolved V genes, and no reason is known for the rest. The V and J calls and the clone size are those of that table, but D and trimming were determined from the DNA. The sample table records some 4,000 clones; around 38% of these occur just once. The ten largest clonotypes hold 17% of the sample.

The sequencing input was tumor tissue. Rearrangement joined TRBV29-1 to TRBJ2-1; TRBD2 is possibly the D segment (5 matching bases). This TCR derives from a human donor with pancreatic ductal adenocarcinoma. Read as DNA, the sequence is TGCAGCGTTGAAGTTGGGATGGGGAGCAATGAGCAGTTCTTC. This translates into CSVEVGMGSNEQFF.